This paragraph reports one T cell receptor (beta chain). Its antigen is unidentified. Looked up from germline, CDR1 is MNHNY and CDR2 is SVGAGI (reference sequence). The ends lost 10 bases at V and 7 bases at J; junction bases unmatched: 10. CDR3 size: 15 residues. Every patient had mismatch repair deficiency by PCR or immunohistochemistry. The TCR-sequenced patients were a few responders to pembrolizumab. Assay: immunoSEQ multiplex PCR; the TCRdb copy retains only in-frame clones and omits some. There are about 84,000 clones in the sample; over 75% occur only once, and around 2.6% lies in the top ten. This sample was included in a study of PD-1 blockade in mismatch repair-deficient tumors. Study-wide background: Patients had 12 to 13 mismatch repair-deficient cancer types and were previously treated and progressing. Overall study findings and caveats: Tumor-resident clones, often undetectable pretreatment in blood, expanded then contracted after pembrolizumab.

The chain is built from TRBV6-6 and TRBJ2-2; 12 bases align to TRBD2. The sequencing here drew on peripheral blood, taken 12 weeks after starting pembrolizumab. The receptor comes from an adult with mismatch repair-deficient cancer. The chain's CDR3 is CATLAGGPYFGELFF. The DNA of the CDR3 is TGTGCCACCCTAGCGGGAGGGCCCTATTTCGGGGAGCTGTTTTTT.